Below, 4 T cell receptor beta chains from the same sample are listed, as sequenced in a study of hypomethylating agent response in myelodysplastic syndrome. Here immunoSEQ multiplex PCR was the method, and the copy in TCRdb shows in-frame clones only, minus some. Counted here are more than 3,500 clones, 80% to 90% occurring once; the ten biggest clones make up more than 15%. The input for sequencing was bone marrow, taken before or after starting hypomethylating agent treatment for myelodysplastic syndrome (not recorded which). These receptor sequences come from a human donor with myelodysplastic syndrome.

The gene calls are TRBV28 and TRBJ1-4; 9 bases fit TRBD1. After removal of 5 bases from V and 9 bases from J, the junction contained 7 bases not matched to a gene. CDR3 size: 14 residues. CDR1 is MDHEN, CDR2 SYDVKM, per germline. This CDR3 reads CASSLDRGLKKLFF. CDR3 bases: TGTGCCAGCAGTCTGGACAGGGGTTTAAAAAAACTGTTTTTT.

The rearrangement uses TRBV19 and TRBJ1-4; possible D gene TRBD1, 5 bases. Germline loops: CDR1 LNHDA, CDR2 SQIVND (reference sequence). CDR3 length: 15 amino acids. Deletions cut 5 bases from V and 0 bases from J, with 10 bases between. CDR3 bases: TGTGCCAGTAGTCGCGGACAACCAACTAATGAAAAACTGTTTTTT. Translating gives CASSRGQPTNEKLFF.

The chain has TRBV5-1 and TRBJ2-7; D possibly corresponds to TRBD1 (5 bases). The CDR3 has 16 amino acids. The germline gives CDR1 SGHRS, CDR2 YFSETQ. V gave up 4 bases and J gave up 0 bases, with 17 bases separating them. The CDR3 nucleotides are TGCGCCAGCAGCCCCGACCAGGGTGCGAGCTCCTACGAGCAGTACTTC. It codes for CASSPDQGASSYEQYF.

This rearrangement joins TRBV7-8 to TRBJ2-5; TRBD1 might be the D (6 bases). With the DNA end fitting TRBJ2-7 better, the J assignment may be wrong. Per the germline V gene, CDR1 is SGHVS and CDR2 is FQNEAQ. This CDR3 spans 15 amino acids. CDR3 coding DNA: TGTGCCAGCAGCCTACGGACAGCAGGCTCCTACGAGCAGTACTTC. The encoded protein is CASSLRTAGSYEQYF.